These T cell receptor beta chains were read from a single sample in a study of blood T cell repertoires in COVID-19. Data came from immunoSEQ multiplex PCR; TCRdb stores just in-frame clones and leaves some out. The data contain about 270,000 clones, about 86% of them singletons. What was sequenced was peripheral blood. The receptors derive from a woman aged 25 to 45 with COVID-19, enrolled during active disease. Both conserved end residues are part of each CDR3. D genes are given only for firm matches. A clone size is listed for some rows: how often the clone was seen (once, few, many), or a class if it is expanded.

D: -; size: -; J: TRBJ1-4; V: TRBV5-1; CDR3: CASSLMGESNEKLFF; DNA: TGCGCCAGCAGCTTGATGGGAGAAAGTAATGAAAAACTGTTTTTT
D: -; size: few; J: TRBJ1-4; V: TRBV7-9; CDR3: CASRPWEMEKLFF; DNA: TGTGCCAGCAGACCTTGGGAGATGGAAAAACTGTTTTTT
D: -; size: -; J: TRBJ2-7; V: TRBV6-2/TRBV6-3; CDR3: CASRPQAKNPYEQYF; DNA: TGTGCCAGCAGGCCTCAGGCGAAGAATCCCTACGAGCAGTACTTC
D: TRBD1; size: -; J: TRBJ1-1; V: TRBV5-1; CDR3: CASRGQGAEAFF; DNA: TGCGCCAGCCGAGGACAGGGCGCTGAAGCTTTCTTT
D: -; size: -; J: TRBJ2-2; V: TRBV30; CDR3: CAWKSKLGQSAGELFF; DNA: TGTGCCTGGAAGTCGAAATTGGGACAATCAGCCGGGGAGCTGTTTTTT
D: -; size: -; J: TRBJ1-6; V: TRBV15; CDR3: CATGGYPLHF; DNA: TGTGCCACCGGAGGTTATCCCCTCCACTTT
D: -; size: -; J: TRBJ1-5; V: TRBV7-9; CDR3: CASSPDTAPNQPQHF; DNA: TGTGCCAGCAGCCCGGACACGGCTCCCAATCAGCCCCAGCATTTT
D: TRBD1; size: -; J: TRBJ2-3; V: TRBV7-9; CDR3: CASSLDLGGPDTQYF; DNA: TGTGCCAGCAGCTTGGACCTAGGGGGCCCAGATACGCAGTATTTT
D: TRBD2; size: -; J: TRBJ2-3; V: TRBV7-9; CDR3: CASSSSRKRGPAVVQQYF; DNA: TGTGCCAGCAGCTCCTCTCGGAAGCGGGGGCCCGCCGTGGTCCAGCAGTATTTT
D: -; size: -; J: TRBJ2-2; V: TRBV5-1; CDR3: CASSHYGVELFF; DNA: TGCGCCAGCAGCCATTACGGAGTAGAGCTGTTTTTT
D: -; size: -; J: TRBJ2-5; V: TRBV5-1; CDR3: CASSFGGPGETQYF; DNA: TGCGCCAGCAGCTTCGGGGGGCCCGGGGAGACCCAGTACTTC
D: -; size: -; J: TRBJ2-5; V: TRBV5-4; CDR3: CASSLPRETQYF; DNA: TGTGCCAGCAGCTTGCCCAGGGAGACCCAGTACTTC
D: TRBD1; size: -; J: TRBJ1-6; V: TRBV2; CDR3: CASRRQGGLSPLHF; DNA: TGTGCCAGCAGGCGACAGGGTGGGTTATCACCCCTCCACTTT
D: -; size: -; J: TRBJ2-5; V: TRBV5-4; CDR3: CASSRPPGETQYF; DNA: TGTGCCAGCAGCCGACCCCCCGGGGAGACCCAGTACTTC
D: TRBD1; size: -; J: TRBJ2-7; V: TRBV5-1; CDR3: CASSFLDRVGEQYF; DNA: TGCGCCAGCAGCTTCCTGGACAGGGTGGGGGAGCAGTACTTC
D: -; size: -; J: TRBJ1-1; V: TRBV2; CDR3: CASSTGLTEAFF; DNA: TGTGCCAGCAGTACAGGGCTGACTGAAGCTTTCTTT
D: TRBD1; size: -; J: TRBJ2-3; V: TRBV27; CDR3: CASCAGTARRIGTQYF; DNA: TGTGCCAGCTGCGCCGGGACAGCTCGTAGGATAGGTACGCAGTATTTT
D: -; size: -; J: TRBJ1-1; V: TRBV21-1; CDR3: CASSKGGSGQGASGTFF; DNA: TGTGCCAGCAGCAAGGGGGGTTCGGGACAGGGGGCGTCTGGGACTTTCTTT
D: -; size: once; J: TRBJ2-5; V: TRBV10-1; CDR3: CASSERQETQYF; DNA: TGCGCCAGCAGTGAGCGGCAAGAGACCCAGTACTTC
D: TRBD1; size: -; J: TRBJ2-5; V: TRBV6-6; CDR3: CASTRLGQAAEGTQYF; DNA: TGTGCCAGCACCAGACTGGGACAGGCCGCTGAGGGGACCCAGTACTTC
D: -; size: -; J: TRBJ1-4; V: TRBV2; CDR3: CASKGGDSTNEKLFF; DNA: TGTGCCAGCAAGGGGGGGGACTCAACTAATGAAAAACTGTTTTTT
D: -; size: -; J: TRBJ2-7; V: TRBV12-5; CDR3: CASGPWQYF; DNA: TGTGCTAGTGGCCCCTGGCAGTACTTC
D: -; size: -; J: TRBJ2-4; V: TRBV5-4; CDR3: CASSLIPENIQYF; DNA: TGTGCCAGCAGCTTGATCCCAGAAAACATTCAGTACTTC
D: -; size: -; J: TRBJ1-6; V: TRBV11-2; CDR3: CASRTGSQRSLHF; DNA: TGTGCCAGCAGGACGGGGTCCCAGCGGTCCCTCCACTTT